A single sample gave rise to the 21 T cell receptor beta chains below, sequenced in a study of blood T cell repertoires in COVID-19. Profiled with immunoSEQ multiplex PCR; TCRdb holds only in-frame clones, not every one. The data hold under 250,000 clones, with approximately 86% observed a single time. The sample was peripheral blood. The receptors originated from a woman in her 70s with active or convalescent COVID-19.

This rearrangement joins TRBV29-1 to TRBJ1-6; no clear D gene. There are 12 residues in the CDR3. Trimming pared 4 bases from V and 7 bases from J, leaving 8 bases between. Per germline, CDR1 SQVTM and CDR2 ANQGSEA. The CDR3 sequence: CSVGVGNSPLHF. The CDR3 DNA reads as TGCAGCGTTGGAGTGGGCAATTCACCCCTCCACTTT.

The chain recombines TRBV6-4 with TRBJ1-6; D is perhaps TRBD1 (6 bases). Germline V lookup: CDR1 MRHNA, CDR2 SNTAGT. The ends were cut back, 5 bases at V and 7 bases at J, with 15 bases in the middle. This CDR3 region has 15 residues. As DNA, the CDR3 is TGTGCCAGCAGTCGCAGGGGATACCCAAATTCACCCCTCCACTTT. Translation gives CASSRRGYPNSPLHF.

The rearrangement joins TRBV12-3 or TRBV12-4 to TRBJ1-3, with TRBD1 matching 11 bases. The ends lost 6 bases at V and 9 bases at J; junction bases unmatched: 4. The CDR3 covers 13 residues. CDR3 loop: CASRGQGVGTIYF. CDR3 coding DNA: TGTGCCAGCAGGGGACAGGGGGTGGGCACCATATATTTT.

CDR3 in amino acids: CASSPGQGLYGTIYF. The DNA for the CDR3 is TGTGCCAGTAGTCCCGGACAGGGACTGTACGGCACCATATATTTT. The chain is built from TRBV19 and TRBJ1-3, with 8 bases that match TRBD1. Trimming took 5 bases from V and 9 from J; bases not matched to a gene: 12. This CDR3 is built from 15 residues. Per germline, CDR1 LNHDA and CDR2 SQIVND (reference sequence).

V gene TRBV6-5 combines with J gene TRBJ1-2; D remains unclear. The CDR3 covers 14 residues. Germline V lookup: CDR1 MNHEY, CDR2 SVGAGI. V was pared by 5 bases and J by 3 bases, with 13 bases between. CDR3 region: CASSRGRNDYGYTF. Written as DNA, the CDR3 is TGTGCCAGCAGTCGTGGGAGGAACGACTATGGCTACACCTTC.

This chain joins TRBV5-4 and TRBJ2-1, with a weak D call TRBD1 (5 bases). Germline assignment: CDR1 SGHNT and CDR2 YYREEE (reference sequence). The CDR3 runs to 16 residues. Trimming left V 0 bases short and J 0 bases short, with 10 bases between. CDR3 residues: CASSLEGKSSYNEQFF. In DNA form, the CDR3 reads TGTGCCAGCAGCTTGGAGGGGAAGAGCTCCTACAATGAGCAGTTCTTC. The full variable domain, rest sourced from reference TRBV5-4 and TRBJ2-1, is ETGVTQSPTHLIKTRGQQVTLRCSSQSGHNTVSWYQQALGQGPQFIFQYYREEENGRGNFPPRFSGLQFPNYSSELNVNALELDDSALYLCASSLEGKSSYNEQFFGPGTRLTVL.

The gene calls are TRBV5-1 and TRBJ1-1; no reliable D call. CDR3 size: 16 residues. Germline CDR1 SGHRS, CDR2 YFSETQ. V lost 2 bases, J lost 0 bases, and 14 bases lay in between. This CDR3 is CASSFGVAVMNTEAFF. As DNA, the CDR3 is TGCGCCAGCAGCTTTGGGGTAGCGGTCATGAACACTGAAGCTTTCTTT.

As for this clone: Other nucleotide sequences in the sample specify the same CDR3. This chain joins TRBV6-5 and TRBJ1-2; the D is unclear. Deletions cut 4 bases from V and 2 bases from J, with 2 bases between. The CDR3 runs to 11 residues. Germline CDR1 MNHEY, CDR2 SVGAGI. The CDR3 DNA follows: TGTGCCAGCAGTTCGAACTATGGCTACACCTTC. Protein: CASSSNYGYTF.

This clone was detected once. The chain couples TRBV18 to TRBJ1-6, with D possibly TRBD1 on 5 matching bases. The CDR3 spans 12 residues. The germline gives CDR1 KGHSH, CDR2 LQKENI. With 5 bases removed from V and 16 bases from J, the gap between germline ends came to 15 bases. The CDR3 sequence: CASSSGQEWLHF. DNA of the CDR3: TGTGCCAGCTCATCAGGGCAGGAGTGGCTCCACTTT.

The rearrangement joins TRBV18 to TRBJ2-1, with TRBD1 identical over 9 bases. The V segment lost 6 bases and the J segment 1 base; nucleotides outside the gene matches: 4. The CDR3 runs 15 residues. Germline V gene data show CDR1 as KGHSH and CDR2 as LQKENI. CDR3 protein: CASSLGTGSYNEQFF. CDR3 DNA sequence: TGTGCCAGCTCCCTCGGGACAGGGTCCTACAATGAGCAGTTCTTC.

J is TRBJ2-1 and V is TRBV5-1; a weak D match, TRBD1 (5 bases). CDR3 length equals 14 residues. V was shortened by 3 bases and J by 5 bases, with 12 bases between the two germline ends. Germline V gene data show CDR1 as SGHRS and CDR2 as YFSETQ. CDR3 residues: CASSSDITNNEQFF. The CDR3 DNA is TGCGCCAGCAGCTCGGACATCACTAACAATGAGCAGTTCTTC.

As DNA, the CDR3 is TGTGCCAGCACCACCCGGGGAGGGGATACGCAGTATTTT. Translation gives CASTTRGGDTQYF. The V gene is TRBV18, the J gene TRBJ2-3, with 7 bases matching TRBD2. J lost 6 bases, V lost 8 bases, and 8 bases had no gene match. CDR3 length: 13 amino acids. Germline V lookup: CDR1 KGHSH, CDR2 LQKENI.

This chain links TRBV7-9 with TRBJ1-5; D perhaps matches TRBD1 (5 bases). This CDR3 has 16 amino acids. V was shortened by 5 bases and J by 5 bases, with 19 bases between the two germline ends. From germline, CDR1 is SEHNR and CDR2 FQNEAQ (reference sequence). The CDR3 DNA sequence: TGTGCCAGCAGCCCTTCCCCTGGGGGAGGGCATCAGCCCCAGCATTTT. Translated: CASSPSPGGGHQPQHF.

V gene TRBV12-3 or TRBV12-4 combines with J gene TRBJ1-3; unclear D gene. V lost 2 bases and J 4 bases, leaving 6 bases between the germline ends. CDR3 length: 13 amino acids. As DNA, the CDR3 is TGTGCCAGCAGTTTACTACAGGGAAACACCATATATTTT. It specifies CASSLLQGNTIYF.

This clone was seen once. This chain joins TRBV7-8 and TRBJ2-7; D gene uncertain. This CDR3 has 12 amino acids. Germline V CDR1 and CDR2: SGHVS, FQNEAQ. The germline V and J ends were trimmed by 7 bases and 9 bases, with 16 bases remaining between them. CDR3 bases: TGTGCCAGCATGACATACGATAGATTGCAGTACTTC. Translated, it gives CASMTYDRLQYF.

The CDR3 reads CASSQSTGRPHEQYF. CDR3 coding DNA: TGTGCCAGCAGCCAGTCGACAGGGCGTCCTCACGAGCAGTACTTC. The J gene is TRBJ2-7, the V gene TRBV3-1 (or the pseudogene TRBV3-2); 7 bases match TRBD1. Germline V CDR1 and CDR2: LGHDT, YNNKEL (reference sequence). CDR3 length: 15 amino acids. Losses at the gene ends were 3 bases for V and 5 bases for J; bases not matched to a gene: 10.

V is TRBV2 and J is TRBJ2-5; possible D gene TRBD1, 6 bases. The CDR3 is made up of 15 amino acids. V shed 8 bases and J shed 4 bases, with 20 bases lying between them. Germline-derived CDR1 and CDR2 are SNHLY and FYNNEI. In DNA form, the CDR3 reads TGTGCCAGCCTGATGGGGGCGCCTGGAAGAGAGACCCAGTACTTC. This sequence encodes CASLMGAPGRETQYF.

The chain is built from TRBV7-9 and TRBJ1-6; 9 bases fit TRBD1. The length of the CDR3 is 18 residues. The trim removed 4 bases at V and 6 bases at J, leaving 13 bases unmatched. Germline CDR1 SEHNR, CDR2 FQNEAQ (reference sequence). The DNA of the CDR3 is TGTGCCAGCAGCTACGGGACAGGGCAGACTTACTCTAATTCACCCCTCCACTTT. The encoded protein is CASSYGTGQTYSNSPLHF.

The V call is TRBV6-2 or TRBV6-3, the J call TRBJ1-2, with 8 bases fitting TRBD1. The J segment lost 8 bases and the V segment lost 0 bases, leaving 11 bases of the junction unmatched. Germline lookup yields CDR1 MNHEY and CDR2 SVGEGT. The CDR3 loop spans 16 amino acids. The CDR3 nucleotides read TGTGCCAGCAGTTACTCGGTCCCCTTACAGGGGGGCGGCTACACCTTC. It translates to CASSYSVPLQGGGYTF.

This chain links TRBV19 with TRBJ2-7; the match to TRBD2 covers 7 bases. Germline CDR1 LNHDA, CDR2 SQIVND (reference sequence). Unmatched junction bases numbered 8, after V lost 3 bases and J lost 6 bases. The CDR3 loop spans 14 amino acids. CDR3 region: CASSMTGGTGEQYF. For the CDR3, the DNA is TGTGCCAGTAGTATGACCGGGGGGACTGGCGAGCAGTACTTC.

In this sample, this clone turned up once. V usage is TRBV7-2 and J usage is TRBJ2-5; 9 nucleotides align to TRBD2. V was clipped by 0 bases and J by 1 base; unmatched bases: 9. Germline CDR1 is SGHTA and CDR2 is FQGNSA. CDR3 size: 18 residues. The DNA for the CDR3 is TGTGCCAGCAGCTTAGCGGTTTTTAGCGGGGGCCCCCAAGAGACCCAGTACTTC. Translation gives CASSLAVFSGGPQETQYF.